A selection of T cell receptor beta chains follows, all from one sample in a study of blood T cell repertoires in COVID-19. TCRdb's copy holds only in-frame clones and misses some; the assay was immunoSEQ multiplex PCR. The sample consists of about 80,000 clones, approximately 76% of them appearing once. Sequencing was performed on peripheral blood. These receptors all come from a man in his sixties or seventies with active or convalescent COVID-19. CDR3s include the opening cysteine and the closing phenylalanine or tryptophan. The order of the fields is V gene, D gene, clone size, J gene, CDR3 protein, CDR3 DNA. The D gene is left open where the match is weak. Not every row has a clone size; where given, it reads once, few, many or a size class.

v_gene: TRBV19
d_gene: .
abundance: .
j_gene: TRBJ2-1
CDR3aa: CASSKTREEQFF
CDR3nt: TGTGCCAGTAGTAAGACTAGGGAAGAGCAGTTCTTC

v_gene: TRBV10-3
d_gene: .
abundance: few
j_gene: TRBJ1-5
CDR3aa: CAIGQGSNQPQHF
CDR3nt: TGTGCCATCGGGCAGGGGAGCAATCAGCCCCAGCATTTT

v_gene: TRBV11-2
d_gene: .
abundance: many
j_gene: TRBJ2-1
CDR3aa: CASSLAYRPTYNEQFF
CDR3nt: TGTGCCAGCAGCTTAGCCTACAGGCCAACCTACAATGAGCAGTTCTTC

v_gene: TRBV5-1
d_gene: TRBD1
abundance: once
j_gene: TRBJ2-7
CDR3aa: CASNPGQGYEQYF
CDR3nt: TGCGCCAGCAACCCGGGACAGGGCTACGAGCAGTACTTC

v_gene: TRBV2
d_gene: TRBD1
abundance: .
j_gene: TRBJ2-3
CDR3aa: CASSRDRGTDTQYF
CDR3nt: TGTGCCAGCTCGCGGGACAGGGGAACAGATACGCAGTATTTT

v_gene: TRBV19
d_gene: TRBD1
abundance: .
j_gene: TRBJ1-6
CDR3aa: CACGGTVGSPLHF
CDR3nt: TGTGCCTGCGGCGGGACAGTTGGTTCACCCCTCCACTTT

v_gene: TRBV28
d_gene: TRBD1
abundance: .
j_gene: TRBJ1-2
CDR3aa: CASSLTGGYGYTF
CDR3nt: TGTGCCAGCAGTTTAACAGGGGGCTATGGCTACACCTTC

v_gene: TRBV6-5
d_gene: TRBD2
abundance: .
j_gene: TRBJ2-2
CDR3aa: CASFKRGGPAGELFF
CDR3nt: TGTGCCAGTTTTAAGCGGGGGGGCCCGGCCGGGGAGCTGTTTTTT

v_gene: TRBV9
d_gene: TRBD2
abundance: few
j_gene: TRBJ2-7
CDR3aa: CASSVTRGGEYEQYF
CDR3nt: TGTGCCAGCAGCGTAACGCGGGGGGGCGAATACGAGCAGTACTTC

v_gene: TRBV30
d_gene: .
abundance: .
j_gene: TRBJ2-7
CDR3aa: CAWSGRGSLSYEQYF
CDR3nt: TGTGCCTGGAGTGGGAGGGGATCCCTCTCCTACGAGCAGTACTTC

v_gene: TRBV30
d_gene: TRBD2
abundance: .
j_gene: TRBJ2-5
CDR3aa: CAWSGSGGVAQYF
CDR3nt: TGTGCCTGGAGTGGTAGCGGGGGTGTGGCCCAGTACTTC

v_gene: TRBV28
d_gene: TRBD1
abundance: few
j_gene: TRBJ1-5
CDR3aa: CASSTWDRTPGNQPQHF
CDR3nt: TGTGCCAGCAGTACCTGGGACAGGACACCGGGTAATCAGCCCCAGCATTTT

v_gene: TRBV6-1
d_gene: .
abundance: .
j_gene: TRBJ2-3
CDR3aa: CASRRTASTDTQYF
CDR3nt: TGTGCCAGCAGGAGGACAGCCTCCACAGATACGCAGTATTTT

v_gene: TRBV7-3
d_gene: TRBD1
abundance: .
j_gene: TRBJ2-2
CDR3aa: CASSLGTGGVGGTGELFF
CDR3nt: TGTGCCAGCAGCTTAGGGACAGGGGGCGTCGGAGGGACCGGGGAGCTGTTTTTT

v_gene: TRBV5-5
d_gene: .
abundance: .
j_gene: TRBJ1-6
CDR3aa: CASSPEDGLTLHF
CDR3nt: TGTGCCAGCAGCCCGGAGGATGGTCTGACCCTCCACTTT

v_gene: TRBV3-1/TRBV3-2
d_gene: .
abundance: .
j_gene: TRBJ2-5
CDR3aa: CASSQEGSLALETQYF
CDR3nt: TGTGCCAGCAGCCAAGAAGGATCCCTAGCTTTAGAGACCCAGTACTTC

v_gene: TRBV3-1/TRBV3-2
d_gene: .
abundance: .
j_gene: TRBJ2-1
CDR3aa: CASSQSTYNEQFF
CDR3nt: TGTGCCAGCAGCCAGAGCACGTACAATGAGCAGTTCTTC

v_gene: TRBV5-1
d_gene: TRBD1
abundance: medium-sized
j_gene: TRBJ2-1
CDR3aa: CASSLEDRGSYNEQFF
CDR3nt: TGCGCCAGCAGCTTGGAAGACAGGGGGTCCTACAATGAGCAGTTCTTC

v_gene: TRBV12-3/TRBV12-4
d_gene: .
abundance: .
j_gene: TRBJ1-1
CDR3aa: CASTLTRGAEAFF
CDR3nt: TGTGCCAGCACTCTTACCCGAGGCGCTGAAGCTTTCTTT

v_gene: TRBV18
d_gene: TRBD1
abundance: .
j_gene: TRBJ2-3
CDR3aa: CASSWGQGDADTQYF
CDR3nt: TGTGCCAGCTCATGGGGACAGGGGGACGCAGATACGCAGTATTTT

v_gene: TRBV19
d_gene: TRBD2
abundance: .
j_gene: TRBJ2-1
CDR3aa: CASTALGTSGGFNEQFF
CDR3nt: TGTGCCAGTACCGCCTTGGGGACTAGCGGGGGATTTAATGAGCAGTTCTTC

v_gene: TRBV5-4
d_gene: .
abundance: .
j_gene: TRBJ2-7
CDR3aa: CASSRPGLGEQYF
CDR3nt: TGTGCCAGCAGCCGACCAGGGCTCGGCGAGCAGTACTTC

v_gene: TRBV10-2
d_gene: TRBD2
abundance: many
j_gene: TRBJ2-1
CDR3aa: CASILAGGLSNEQFF
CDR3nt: TGCGCCAGCATCCTAGCGGGGGGGCTTAGTAATGAGCAGTTCTTC

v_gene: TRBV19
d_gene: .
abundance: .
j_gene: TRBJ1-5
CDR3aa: CASSSGTGASGQPQHF
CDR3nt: TGTGCCAGTAGCTCAGGAACAGGAGCATCTGGTCAGCCCCAGCATTTT

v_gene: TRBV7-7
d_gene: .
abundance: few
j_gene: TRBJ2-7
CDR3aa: CASSFDRQSSYEQYF
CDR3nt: TGTGCCAGCAGCTTTGACAGGCAAAGCTCCTACGAGCAGTACTTC

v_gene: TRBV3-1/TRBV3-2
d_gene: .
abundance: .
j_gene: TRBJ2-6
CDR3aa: CASSQGQGANVLTF
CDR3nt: TGTGCCAGCAGCCAAGGACAGGGGGCCAACGTCCTGACTTTC

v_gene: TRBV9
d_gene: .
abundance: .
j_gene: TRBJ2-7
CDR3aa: CASSASTGGEISGGLWYEQYF
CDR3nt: TGTGCCAGCAGCGCGTCGACAGGGGGCGAGATTAGCGGGGGCCTTTGGTACGAGCAGTACTTC

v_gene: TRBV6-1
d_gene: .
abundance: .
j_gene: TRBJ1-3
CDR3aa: CASSEAARSSGNTIYF
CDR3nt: TGTGCCAGCAGTGAAGCGGCGCGGAGCTCTGGAAACACCATATATTTT

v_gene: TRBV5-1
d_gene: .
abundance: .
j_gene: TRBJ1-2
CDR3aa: CASSLDREGGYTF
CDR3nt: TGCGCCAGCAGCTTGGACCGGGAAGGAGGCTACACCTTC

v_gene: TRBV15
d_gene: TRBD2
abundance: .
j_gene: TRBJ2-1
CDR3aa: CATSRGEGRKFF
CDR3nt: TGTGCCACCAGCAGAGGGGAGGGCAGGAAGTTCTTC

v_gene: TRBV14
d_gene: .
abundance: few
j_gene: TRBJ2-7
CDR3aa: CASSGGSRYEQYF
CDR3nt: TGTGCCAGCAGCGGCGGGTCTCGCTACGAGCAGTACTTC

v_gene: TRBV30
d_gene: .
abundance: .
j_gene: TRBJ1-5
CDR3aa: CAWSALEGQQPQHF
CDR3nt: TGTGCCTGGAGCGCACTGGAGGGCCAGCAGCCCCAGCATTTT

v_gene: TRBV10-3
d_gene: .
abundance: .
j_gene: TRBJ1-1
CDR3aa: CAIRTANTEAFF
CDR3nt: TGTGCCATCCGGACAGCGAACACTGAAGCTTTCTTT

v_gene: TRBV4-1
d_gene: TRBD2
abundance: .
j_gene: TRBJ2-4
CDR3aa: CASSPGLAGGPRIQYF
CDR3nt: TGCGCCAGCAGCCCTGGACTAGCGGGGGGGCCGAGGATTCAGTACTTC

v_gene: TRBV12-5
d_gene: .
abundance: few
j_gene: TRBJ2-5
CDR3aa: CASGLEEETQYF
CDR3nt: TGTGCTAGTGGTTTGGAAGAGGAGACCCAGTACTTC

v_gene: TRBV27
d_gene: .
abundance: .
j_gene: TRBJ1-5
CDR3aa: CASSLSGQGPQHF
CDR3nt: TGTGCCAGCAGTTTATCAGGGCAGGGACCCCAGCATTTT

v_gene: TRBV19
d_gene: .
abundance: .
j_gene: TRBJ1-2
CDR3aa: CASSTPGRYGYTF
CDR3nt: TGTGCCTCCTCGACACCGGGAAGGTATGGCTACACCTTC

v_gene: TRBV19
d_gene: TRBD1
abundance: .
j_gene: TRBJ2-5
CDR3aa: CASSSGQISIQETQYF
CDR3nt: TGTGCCAGTAGCTCGGGACAGATCTCTATTCAAGAGACCCAGTACTTC

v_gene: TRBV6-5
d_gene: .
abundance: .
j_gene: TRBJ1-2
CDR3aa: CASEPTGTFGYTF
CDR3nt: TGTGCCAGCGAACCTACAGGGACCTTTGGCTACACCTTC

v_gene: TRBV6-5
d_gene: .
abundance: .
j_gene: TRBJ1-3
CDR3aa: CASKSGGSGNTIYF
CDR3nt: TGTGCCAGCAAATCAGGAGGTTCGGGAAACACCATATATTTT

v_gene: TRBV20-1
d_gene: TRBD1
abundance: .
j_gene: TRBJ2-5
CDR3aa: CSASFFSRTGTGHCRAREETQYF
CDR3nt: TGCAGTGCTAGTTTTTTCTCGCGTACCGGGACAGGTCATTGTCGGGCCAGAGAAGAGACCCAGTACTTC

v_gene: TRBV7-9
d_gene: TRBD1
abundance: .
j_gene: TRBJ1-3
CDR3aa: CALQGGSSGNTIYF
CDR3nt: TGTGCCTTGCAGGGGGGAAGCTCTGGAAACACCATATATTTT

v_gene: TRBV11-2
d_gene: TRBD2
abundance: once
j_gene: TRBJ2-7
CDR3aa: CASSLGIPLAGIYEQYF
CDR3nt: TGTGCCAGCAGCTTAGGGATCCCACTAGCGGGGATCTACGAGCAGTACTTC

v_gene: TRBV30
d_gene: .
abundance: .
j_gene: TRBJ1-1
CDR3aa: CAWLIRGTEAFF
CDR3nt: TGTGCCTGGTTAATACGCGGGACTGAAGCTTTCTTT

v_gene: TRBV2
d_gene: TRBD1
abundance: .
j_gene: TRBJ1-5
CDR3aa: CASRGQGNQPQHF
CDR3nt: TGTGCCAGCAGAGGACAGGGGAATCAGCCCCAGCATTTT

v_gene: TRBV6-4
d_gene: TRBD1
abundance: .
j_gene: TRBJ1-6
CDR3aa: CASRGQGVGSPLHF
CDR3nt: TGTGCCAGCAGAGGACAGGGAGTAGGTTCACCCCTCCACTTT

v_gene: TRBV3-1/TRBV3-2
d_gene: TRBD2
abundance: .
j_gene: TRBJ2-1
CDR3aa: CASSMRGAGGEQFF
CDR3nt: TGTGCCAGCAGCATGCGGGGGGCTGGGGGTGAGCAGTTCTTC

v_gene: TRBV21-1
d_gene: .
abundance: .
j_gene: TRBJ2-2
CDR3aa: CASSTRDRGSGELFF
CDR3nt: TGTGCCAGCAGCACCCGGGACAGGGGGAGCGGGGAGCTGTTTTTT

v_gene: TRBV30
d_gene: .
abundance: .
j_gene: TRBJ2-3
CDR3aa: CAWGEGGADTQYF
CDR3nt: TGTGCCTGGGGAGAAGGGGGTGCAGATACGCAGTATTTT

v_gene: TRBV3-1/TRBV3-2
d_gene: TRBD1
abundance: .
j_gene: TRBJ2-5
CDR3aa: CASSQGTGGVETQYF
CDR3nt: TGTGCCAGCAGCCAAGGGACAGGGGGCGTGGAGACCCAGTACTTC

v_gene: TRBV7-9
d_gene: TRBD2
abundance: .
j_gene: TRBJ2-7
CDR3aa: CASSLDWGTSTYEQYF
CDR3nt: TGTGCCAGCAGCTTAGACTGGGGGACTAGCACCTACGAGCAGTACTTC

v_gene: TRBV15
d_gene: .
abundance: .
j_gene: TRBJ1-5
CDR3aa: CATSRDLFQPQHF
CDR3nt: TGTGCCACCAGCAGAGATCTGTTTCAGCCCCAGCATTTT

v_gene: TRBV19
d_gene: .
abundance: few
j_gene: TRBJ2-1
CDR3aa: CASSINQGLNEQFF
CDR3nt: TGTGCCAGTAGTATAAACCAGGGCCTCAATGAGCAGTTCTTC

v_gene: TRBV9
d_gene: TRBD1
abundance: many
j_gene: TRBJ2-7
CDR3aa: CASSVGTGVYEQYF
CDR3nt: TGTGCCAGCAGCGTAGGGACAGGGGTGTACGAGCAGTACTTC